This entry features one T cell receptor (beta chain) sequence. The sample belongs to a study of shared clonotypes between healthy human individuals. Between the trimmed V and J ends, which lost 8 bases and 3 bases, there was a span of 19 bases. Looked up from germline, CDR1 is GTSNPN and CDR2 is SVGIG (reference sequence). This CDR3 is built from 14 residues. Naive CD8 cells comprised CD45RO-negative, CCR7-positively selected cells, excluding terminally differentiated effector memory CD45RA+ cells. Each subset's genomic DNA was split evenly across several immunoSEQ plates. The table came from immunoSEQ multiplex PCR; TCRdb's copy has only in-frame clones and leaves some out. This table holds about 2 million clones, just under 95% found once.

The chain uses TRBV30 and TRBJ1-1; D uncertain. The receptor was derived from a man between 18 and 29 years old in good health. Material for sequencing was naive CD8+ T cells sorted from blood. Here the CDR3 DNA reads TGTGCCCAAGGGAATGACGGCATCCACACTGAAGCTTTCTTT. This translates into CAQGNDGIHTEAFF.